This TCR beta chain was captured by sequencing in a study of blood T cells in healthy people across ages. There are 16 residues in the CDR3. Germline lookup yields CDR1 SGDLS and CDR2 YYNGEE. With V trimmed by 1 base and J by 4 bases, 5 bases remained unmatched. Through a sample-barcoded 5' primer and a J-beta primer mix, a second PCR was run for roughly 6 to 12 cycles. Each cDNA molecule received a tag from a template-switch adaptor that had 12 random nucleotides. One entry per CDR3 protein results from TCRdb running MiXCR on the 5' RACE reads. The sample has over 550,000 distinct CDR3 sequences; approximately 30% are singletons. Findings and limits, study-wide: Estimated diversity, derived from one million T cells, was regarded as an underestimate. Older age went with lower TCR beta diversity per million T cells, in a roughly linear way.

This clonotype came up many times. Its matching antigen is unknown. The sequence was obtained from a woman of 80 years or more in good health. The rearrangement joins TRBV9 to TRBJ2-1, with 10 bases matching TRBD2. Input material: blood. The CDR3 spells CASSVTSGVTYNEQFF. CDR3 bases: TGTGCCAGCAGCGTAACTAGCGGGGTCACTTACAATGAGCAGTTCTTC.